The 5 T cell receptor beta chains below were found in one sample sequenced in a study of lymphopenia after photon versus proton radiotherapy. Only in-frame clones appear in the TCRdb table, and some are missing; sequencing was by immunoSEQ multiplex PCR. This sample has roughly 150,000 clones; around 85% occur once, and the top ten carry about 4.3%. Sequenced here: peripheral blood, sampled from a patient treated with photon-based radiotherapy. The receptors derive from a man aged 45-65 years with gastric cancer.

This chain uses TRBV4-2 with TRBJ2-5; D may match TRBD1 or TRBD2 (8 bases each). V was cut by 2 bases and J by 7 bases, with 23 bases left in between. Germline V gives CDR1 LGHNA, CDR2 YNFKEQ. This CDR3 spans 17 amino acids. CDR3 nucleotide sequence: TGTGCCAGCAGCCAACCAGGGGGCGGGAGGTCTGTCGGGACCCAGTACTTC. Translating it yields CASSQPGGGRSVGTQYF.

This clone was seen once. V usage is TRBV9 and J usage is TRBJ2-1; D remains unclear. The V gene's germline CDR1 is SGDLS and CDR2 YYNGEE. Trimming shortened V by 1 base and J by 2 bases, and 10 bases separated the two germline ends. CDR3 length: 15 amino acids. CDR3 sequence reads: CASSVTRFPYNEQFF. The CDR3 DNA follows: TGTGCCAGCAGCGTAACCCGTTTCCCCTACAATGAGCAGTTCTTC.

The chain is built from TRBV15 and TRBJ1-3, with 7 bases fitting TRBD1. The CDR3 is 14 amino acids. Looked up from germline, CDR1 is LNHNV and CDR2 is YYDKDF (reference sequence). Unmatched junction bases numbered 6, after V lost 6 bases and J lost 4 bases. The CDR3 nucleotides read TGTGCCACCAGGCGGGGACAGTCGGGAAACACCATATATTTT. It codes for CATRRGQSGNTIYF. The whole variable domain, remainder taken from reference TRBV15 and TRBJ1-3, is DAMVIQNPRYQVTQFGKPVTLSCSQTLNHNVMYWYQQKSSQAPKLLFHYYDKDFNNEADTPDNFQSRRPNTSFCFLDIRSPGLGDTAMYLCATRRGQSGNTIYFGEGSWLTVV.

This clone appeared a single time. The rearrangement links TRBV5-1 to TRBJ2-7; possibly TRBD2 for D (6 bases). Trimming took 0 bases from V and 4 from J, leaving 14 bases between them. The CDR3 is 15 residues long. Germline CDR1 SGHRS, CDR2 YFSETQ. In DNA, the CDR3 is TGCGCCAGCAGCTTGGGGGAGGTAGGGTGGTACGAGCAGTACTTC. Translating it yields CASSLGEVGWYEQYF.

The CDR3 DNA sequence: TGTGCCAGCAGATCGAGCGGGATGGACAAAAACATTCAGTACTTC. Translation: CASRSSGMDKNIQYF. The chain joins TRBV6-5 to TRBJ2-4, with TRBD2 identical over 7 bases. The CDR3 length is 15 residues. CDR1 and CDR2 from the germline V gene are MNHEY and SVGAGI. With 6 bases clipped from V and 3 bases from J, the junction kept 8 bases outside the gene matches.